The clone carrying this TCR beta chain was seen more than once but under ten times. The source of the sample is a study of shared clonotypes between healthy human individuals. The CDR3 contains 15 residues. CDR1 and CDR2 (germline): LNHNV, YYDKDF (reference sequence). V shed 3 bases and J shed 7 bases, with 16 bases lying between them. This table comes from immunoSEQ multiplex PCR, and its TCRdb copy is limited to in-frame clones, with some not included. The sample consists of about 450,000 clones, about 80% of them appearing once. The chain joins TRBV15 to TRBJ1-5; D not resolved. The receptor was isolated from a woman in her thirties or forties in good health. Some clones in this sample may be carry-over from other donors' samples. The sample comprised PBMCs. The CDR3 here is CATSSGAGLGQPQHF. The CDR3 DNA reads as TGTGCCACCAGCAGCGGTGCAGGCCTTGGGCAGCCCCAGCATTTT.